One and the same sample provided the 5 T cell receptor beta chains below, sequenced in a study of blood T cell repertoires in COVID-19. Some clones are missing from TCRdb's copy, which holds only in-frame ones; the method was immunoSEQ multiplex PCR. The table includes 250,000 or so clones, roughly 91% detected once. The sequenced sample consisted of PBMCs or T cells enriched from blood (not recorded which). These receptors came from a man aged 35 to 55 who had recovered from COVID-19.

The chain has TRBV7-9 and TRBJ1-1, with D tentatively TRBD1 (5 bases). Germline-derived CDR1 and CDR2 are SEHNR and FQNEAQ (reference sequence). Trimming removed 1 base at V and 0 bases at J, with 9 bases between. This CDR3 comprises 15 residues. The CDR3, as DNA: TGTGCCAGCAGCTTAGTCGAGACAGTGAACACTGAAGCTTTCTTT. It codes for CASSLVETVNTEAFF.

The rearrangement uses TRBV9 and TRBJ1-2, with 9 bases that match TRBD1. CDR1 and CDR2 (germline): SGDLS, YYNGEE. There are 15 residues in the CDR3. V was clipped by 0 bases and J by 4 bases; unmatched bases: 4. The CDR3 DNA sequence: TGTGCCAGCAGCGTAGAACAGGGGGCCTCCTATGGCTACACCTTC. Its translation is CASSVEQGASYGYTF.

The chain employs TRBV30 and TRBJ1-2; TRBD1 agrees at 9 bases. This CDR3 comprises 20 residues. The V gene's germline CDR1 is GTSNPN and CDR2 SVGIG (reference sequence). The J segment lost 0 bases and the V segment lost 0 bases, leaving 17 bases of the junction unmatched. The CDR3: CAWSVLIMGTGSLTNYGYTF. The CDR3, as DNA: TGTGCCTGGAGTGTACTCATCATGGGGACAGGGAGCCTTACTAACTATGGCTACACCTTC.

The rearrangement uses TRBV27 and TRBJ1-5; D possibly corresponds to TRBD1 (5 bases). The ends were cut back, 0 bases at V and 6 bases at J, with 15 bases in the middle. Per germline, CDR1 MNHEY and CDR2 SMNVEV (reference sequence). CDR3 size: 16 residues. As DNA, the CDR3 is TGTGCCAGCAGTTTATCTCAGGGTATTCCAAGTCAGCCCCAGCATTTT. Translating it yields CASSLSQGIPSQPQHF.

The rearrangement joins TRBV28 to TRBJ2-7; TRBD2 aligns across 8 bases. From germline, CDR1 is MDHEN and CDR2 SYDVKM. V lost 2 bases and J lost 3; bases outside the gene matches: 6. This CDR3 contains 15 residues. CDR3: CASSLPGGPDYEQYF. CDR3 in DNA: TGTGCCAGCAGTTTACCGGGAGGGCCCGACTACGAGCAGTACTTC.